The next 14 T cell receptor beta chains were all read from a single sample in a study of T-cell reconstitution after alpha-beta-depleted transplantation in children. Study findings and constraints: A year post-transplant, T-cell counts and diversity derived mostly from newly produced T cells.

Their recognized antigens are unknown. The library targeted TCRbeta and was prepared with unique molecular identifiers. TCRdb reanalysed the PCR reads using MiXCR and keeps one entry per CDR3 protein. The table includes a few hundred thousand distinct CDR3 sequences, around 7.1% detected once. The source material was peripheral blood, sampled 360 days after TCRalphabeta/CD19-depleted stem cell transplant. The origin of the receptors is a female patient aged 2-9 years who had a stem cell transplant for Fanconi anemia, so the T cells may come from the graft donor.

In this sample, this clonotype turned up once. V usage is TRBV5-1 and J usage is TRBJ2-5; the D gene is possibly TRBD2 (6 bases). Germline V gene data show CDR1 as SGHRS and CDR2 as YFSETQ. Trimming left V 3 bases short and J 4 bases short, with 10 bases between. CDR3 length equals 13 residues. The CDR3 sequence: CASSWDWGETQYF. CDR3 DNA sequence: TGCGCCAGCAGCTGGGACTGGGGAGAGACCCAGTACTTC.

This clonotype was observed at least ten times. The rearrangement links TRBV6-5 to TRBJ2-3; D is unresolved. Germline lookup yields CDR1 MNHEY and CDR2 SVGAGI. This CDR3 is built from 17 residues. V was cut by 0 bases and J by 2 bases, with 15 bases left in between. The CDR3 DNA follows: TGTGCCAGCAGTTACTCCCGGCAGCCAGAGTTCACAGATACGCAGTATTTT. This sequence encodes CASSYSRQPEFTDTQYF.

This clonotype was counted at least ten times. The chain joins TRBV7-2 to TRBJ2-7, with a tentative D call TRBD1 (5 bases). Germline lookup yields CDR1 SGHTA and CDR2 FQGNSA. Deletions cut 1 base from V and 3 bases from J, with 10 bases between. The CDR3 spans 14 residues. In DNA form, the CDR3 reads TGTGCCAGCAGCTTAGGTGGACACCGCTACGAGCAGTACTTC. This translates into CASSLGGHRYEQYF.

This clonotype was observed many times. The V gene is TRBV20-1, the J gene TRBJ2-3, with D possibly matching TRBD2 (6 bases). V shed 6 bases and J shed 9 bases, with 13 bases lying between them. The CDR3 has 11 residues. The germline gives CDR1 DFQATT, CDR2 SNEGSKA (reference sequence). CDR3 sequence: CSALSRGTQYF. Here the CDR3 DNA reads TGCAGTGCCCTGTCCCGGGGGACGCAGTATTTT.

The sample holds many counts of this clonotype. The chain uses TRBV4-2 and TRBJ2-7; TRBD1 agrees at 8 bases. V shed 4 bases, J shed 2 bases, and the junction held 10 bases outside the gene matches. Germline CDR1 reads LGHNA; CDR2 reads YNFKEQ. CDR3 size: 16 residues. The CDR3 is CASSRGQAKLPYEQYF. The CDR3 DNA reads as TGTGCCAGCAGCCGGGGACAGGCCAAGCTGCCCTACGAGCAGTACTTC.

The chain carries TRBV20-1 and TRBJ1-5; 7 nucleotides align to TRBD1. J lost 6 bases, V lost 3 bases, and 5 bases had no gene match. Per germline, CDR1 DFQATT and CDR2 SNEGSKA (reference sequence). This CDR3 contains 13 residues. Here the CDR3 reads CSASWDSTQPQHF. In DNA, the CDR3 is TGCAGTGCTAGTTGGGACAGTACTCAGCCCCAGCATTTT.

There are many counts of this clonotype. This chain joins TRBV6-5 and TRBJ2-1, with 8 bases lining up with TRBD1. Germline V gives CDR1 MNHEY, CDR2 SVGAGI. With V trimmed by 4 bases and J by 0 bases, 11 bases remained unmatched. The CDR3 has 18 amino acids. The CDR3 region has the DNA TGTGCCAGCAGTTTCGGGACAGGTGGGTTAAGCTCCTACAATGAGCAGTTCTTC. Translation: CASSFGTGGLSSYNEQFF.

There are many counts of this clonotype. The chain couples TRBV7-9 to TRBJ2-5; D is unclear. From germline, CDR1 is SEHNR and CDR2 FQNEAQ (reference sequence). This CDR3 is built from 16 residues. The V end was cut by 4 bases, the J end by 3 bases, with 18 bases between. DNA for the CDR3: TGTGCCAGCAGCTCACCCCCCGTAAGGACCAAAGAGACCCAGTACTTC. It encodes CASSSPPVRTKETQYF.

This clonotype has just a few counts. The J gene is TRBJ2-2, the V gene TRBV18; D gene ambiguous. There are 12 residues in the CDR3. V was shortened by 2 bases and J by 6 bases, with 4 bases between the two germline ends. Germline lookup yields CDR1 KGHSH and CDR2 LQKENI. The CDR3 sequence is CASSPKAGELFF. CDR3 coding DNA: TGTGCCAGCTCACCAAAGGCCGGGGAGCTGTTTTTT.

The sample holds many counts of this clonotype. For the CDR3, the DNA is TGTGCCAGCAGTCCCGAGCAGGGGGTAGGTGAAAAACTGTTTTTT. Translated: CASSPEQGVGEKLFF. The V gene is TRBV12-3 or TRBV12-4, the J gene TRBJ1-4; TRBD1 matches at 7 bases. V dropped 5 bases and J dropped 7; count of bases not matched to a gene: 10. This CDR3 region has 15 residues.

This chain connects TRBV6-1 to TRBJ1-4; TRBD1 is a possible D gene (5 bases). The CDR3 sequence is 14 residues long. Germline-derived CDR1 and CDR2 are MNHNS and SASEGT. V lost 10 bases and J 5 bases, leaving 17 bases between the germline ends. The CDR3 nucleotides read TGTGCCACCTCACAGGTGGGATGGAATGAAAAACTGTTTTTT. Its translation is CATSQVGWNEKLFF.

The table lists this clonotype with many counts. The chain couples TRBV18 to TRBJ2-3; 7 nucleotides match TRBD1. Germline V gene data show CDR1 as KGHSH and CDR2 as LQKENI. This CDR3 is built from 14 residues. Losses at the gene ends were 2 bases for V and 1 base for J; bases not matched to a gene: 0. CDR3 bases: TGTGCCAGCTCACCAACAGGGGGCACAGATACGCAGTATTTT. This translates into CASSPTGGTDTQYF.

Many counts were recorded for this clonotype. The rearrangement joins TRBV9 to TRBJ2-1; 9 nucleotides agree with TRBD2. Unmatched junction bases numbered 5, after V lost 3 bases and J lost 4 bases. This CDR3 is built from 15 residues. Germline V CDR1 and CDR2: SGDLS, YYNGEE. The CDR3 DNA reads as TGTGCCAGCAGCGGGCCCCTAGCGGGGTACAATGAGCAGTTCTTC. As protein: CASSGPLAGYNEQFF.

CDR3 residues: CASSRRTGGIGNEQFF. The DNA for the CDR3 is TGTGCCAGTAGTCGTCGGACAGGGGGTATAGGTAATGAGCAGTTCTTC. The genes are TRBV19 and TRBJ2-1; 10 bases map to TRBD1. Trimming at V came to 5 bases and at J to 7 bases, leaving 11 bases not matched to a gene. The germline CDR1 and CDR2 sequences are LNHDA and SQIVND (reference sequence). This CDR3 has 16 amino acids.